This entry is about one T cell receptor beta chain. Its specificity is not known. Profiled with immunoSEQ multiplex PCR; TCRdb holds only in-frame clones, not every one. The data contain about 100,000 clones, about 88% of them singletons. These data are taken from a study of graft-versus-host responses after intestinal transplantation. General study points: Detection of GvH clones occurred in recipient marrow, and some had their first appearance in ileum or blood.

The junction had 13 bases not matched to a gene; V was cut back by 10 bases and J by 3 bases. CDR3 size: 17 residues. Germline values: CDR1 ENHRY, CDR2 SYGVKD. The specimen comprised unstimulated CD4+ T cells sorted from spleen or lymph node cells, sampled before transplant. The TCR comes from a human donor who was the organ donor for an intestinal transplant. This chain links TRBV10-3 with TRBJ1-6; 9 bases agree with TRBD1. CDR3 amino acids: CATTRGQGSNYNSPLHF. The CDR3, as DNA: TGTGCCACAACACGTGGACAGGGGTCGAACTATAATTCACCCCTCCACTTT.